The 9 T cell receptor beta chains reported below all come from one sample, sequenced in a study of memory CD8 T cells in hepatitis C reinfection. The time point was: pre-reinfection, 55 to 20 weeks before reinfection detection. TCR sequencing was done directly ex vivo on sorted cells, without expansion in vitro. Sequencing was performed with immunoSEQ multiplex PCR; in TCRdb, only in-frame clones are kept and a portion is missing. The sample lists around 6,000 clones, roughly nine tenths seen once, with about 20% in the top ten. The sequenced sample consisted of naive CD8+ T cells sorted from blood. These receptors were collected from a man over 45 with hepatitis C virus infection.

The chain combines TRBV11-2 with TRBJ1-1; D is possibly TRBD1 (5 bases). The CDR3 is made up of 17 amino acids. Germline CDR1 SGHAT, CDR2 FQNNGV. V was pared by 3 bases and J by 3 bases, with 20 bases between. This chain's CDR3 is CASSFLLTGGTYTEAFF. The CDR3 DNA reads as TGTGCCAGCAGCTTCCTACTAACCGGAGGGACTTACACTGAAGCTTTCTTT.

This chain uses TRBV7-2 with TRBJ2-3, with D possibly matching TRBD2 (6 bases). CDR1 is SGHTA and CDR2 is FQGNSA in the germline V gene. The CDR3 runs to 14 residues. The V and J ends lost 7 bases and 2 bases respectively, with 13 bases between them. DNA for the CDR3: TGTGCCAGCAAGCGGGTCGGATTCACAGATACGCAGTATTTT. It specifies CASKRVGFTDTQYF.

The chain uses TRBV27 and TRBJ1-1, with no clear D. Germline V gene lookup returns CDR1 MNHEY and CDR2 SMNVEV (reference sequence). Deletions cut 3 bases from V and 1 base from J, with 9 bases between. This CDR3 spans 14 amino acids. The CDR3 region has the DNA TGTGCCAGCAGTTTTGGGCAGCAGAACACTGAAGCTTTCTTT. This codes for CASSFGQQNTEAFF.

This chain connects TRBV29-1 to TRBJ2-3, with D perhaps matching TRBD2 (5 bases). The CDR3 is 14 residues long. Germline CDR1 reads SQVTM; CDR2 reads ANQGSEA. Deletions cut 5 bases from V and 2 bases from J, with 14 bases between. This CDR3 reads CSVRGGLLTDTQYF. CDR3 DNA: TGCAGCGTTAGAGGCGGACTGCTCACAGATACGCAGTATTTT.

In its sample, this clone was seen once. The CDR3 DNA sequence: TGTGCCAGCTTGCAGGACAGGGTACCCTACGAGCAGTACTTC. The encoded protein is CASLQDRVPYEQYF. The rearrangement links TRBV7-9 to TRBJ2-7, with TRBD1 matching over 8 bases. Germline loops: CDR1 SEHNR, CDR2 FQNEAQ (reference sequence). CDR3 length: 14 residues. The V segment lost 8 bases and the J segment 2 bases; nucleotides outside the gene matches: 8.

J is TRBJ1-6 and V is TRBV5-8; D is unresolved. CDR3 size: 15 residues. Trimming took 0 bases from V and 6 from J, leaving 10 bases between them. CDR1 is SGHTS and CDR2 is YDEGEE in the germline V gene. CDR3 DNA sequence: TGTGCCAGCAGCTTGGAGGCGGGGATTAATTCACCCCTCCACTTT. As protein: CASSLEAGINSPLHF.

The chain couples TRBV7-3 to TRBJ2-1; a weak D match, TRBD1 (6 bases). The CDR3 contains 13 residues. CDR1 SGHTA and CDR2 FQGTGA come from the germline V gene. With 5 bases removed from V and 7 bases from J, the gap between germline ends came to 12 bases. As DNA, the CDR3 is TGTGCCAGCAGCCCACAGGGTGGGAATGAGCAGTTCTTC. Its translation: CASSPQGGNEQFF.

The chain links TRBV11-2 to TRBJ2-7; D unclear. Trimming removed 1 base at V and 6 bases at J, with 13 bases between. Germline V gene lookup returns CDR1 SGHAT and CDR2 FQNNGV. CDR3 length: 14 amino acids. The CDR3 DNA reads as TGTGCCAGCAGCTTAGTGGCTCCCGAGGTCGAGCAGTACTTC. It translates to CASSLVAPEVEQYF.

This clone was counted a single time. The chain combines TRBV5-6 with TRBJ2-4; 8 nucleotides match TRBD1. V gave up 0 bases and J gave up 14 bases; unmatched junction bases: 4. The CDR3 runs 12 residues. Germline CDR1 and CDR2: SGHDT and YYEEEE. CDR3 sequence: CASSLEDRDEYF. CDR3 sequence (DNA): TGTGCCAGCAGCTTGGAGGACAGGGACGAGTACTTC.